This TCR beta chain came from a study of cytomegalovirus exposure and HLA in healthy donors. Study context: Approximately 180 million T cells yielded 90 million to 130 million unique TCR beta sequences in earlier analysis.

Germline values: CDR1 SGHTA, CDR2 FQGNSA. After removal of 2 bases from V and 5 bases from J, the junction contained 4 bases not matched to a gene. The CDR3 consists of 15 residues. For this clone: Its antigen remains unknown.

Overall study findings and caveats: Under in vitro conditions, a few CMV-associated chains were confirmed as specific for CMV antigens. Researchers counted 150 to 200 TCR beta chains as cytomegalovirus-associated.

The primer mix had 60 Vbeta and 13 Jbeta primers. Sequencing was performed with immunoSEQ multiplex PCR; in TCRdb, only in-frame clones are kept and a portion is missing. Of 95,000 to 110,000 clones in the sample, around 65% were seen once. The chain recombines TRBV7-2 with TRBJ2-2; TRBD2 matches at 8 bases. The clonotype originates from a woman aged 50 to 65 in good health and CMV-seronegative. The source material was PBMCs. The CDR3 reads CASSLSGGRTGELFF. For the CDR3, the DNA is TGTGCCAGCAGCTTATCGGGGGGGCGAACCGGGGAGCTGTTTTTT. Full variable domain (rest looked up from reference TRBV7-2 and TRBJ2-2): GAGVSQSPSNKVTEKGKDVELRCDPISGHTALYWYRQSLGQGLEFLIYFQGNSAPDKSGLPSDRFSAERTGGSVSTLTIQRTQQEDSAVYLCASSLSGGRTGELFFGEGSRLTVL.